This T cell receptor beta chain comes out of a study of graft-versus-host responses after intestinal transplantation (TCRdb year 2021). Concerning the study at large: Recipients received multivisceral, liver-intestinal, or isolated intestinal transplants. All recipients received anti-thymocyte globulin induction followed by maintenance tacrolimus and steroids for about three years. After intestinal transplantation, graft-versus-host and host-versus-graft alloreactive T cell clones were followed in the graft, circulation and bone marrow using bulk TCR-beta CDR3 sequencing. Alloreactive clones were identified by sequencing pre-transplant mixed lymphocyte reaction products and comparing these products with unstimulated pre-transplant donor and recipient T cells. Of the 20 to 30 intestinal transplant recipients enrolled in the cohort, one of whom was a retransplant, 3 patients without pretransplant specimens were excluded. A peak of at least 4% donor T cells among recipient peripheral blood mononuclear cells was the definition used for donor T cell macrochimerism. Rather than being sequenced by the commercial service, samples from a few later patients were sequenced in-house on an Illumina MiSeq and processed with MiXCR. On the study overall, not on this receptor specifically: GvH clones were found in recipient bone marrow, and some of the GvH clones appeared earlier in ileal mucosa or blood, which is consistent with an intestinal mucosal origin. The relatively low number and heterogeneity of intestinal transplant patients limited the conclusions. High GvH to HvG T cell clonal ratios were observed in the allografts of patients with donor T cell macrochimerism. Early after transplant, declines in HvG clones were associated with peak levels of circulating GvH clones.

Receptors were amplified or captured by the immunoSEQ multiplex PCR assay. For most patients, genomic DNA was isolated using the Qiagen DNeasy Blood and Tissue Kit and was shipped frozen to Adaptive Biotechnologies for TCR sequencing. For most patients, high-throughput TCR-beta CDR3 sequencing of genomic DNA was performed by Adaptive Biotechnologies. Per the authors' processing: Adaptive's ImmunoSEQ software supplied the TCR sequencing data for 18 patients, while MiXCR and VDJtools were used to process three other patients. To correct CD4 versus CD8 sorting errors, any sequence found in both subsets at a frequency ratio below 5:1 was removed. Because the origin of CDR3 nucleotide sequences shared between donor and recipient could not be assigned, those sequences were removed. To count as alloreactive, a clone needed at least 2-fold expansion over unstimulated cells and a minimum CFSE-low frequency of 0.002% (template counts) or 0.001% (read counts). Mappable clones were those detected in sequenced pre-transplant spleen, lymph node, or MLR CFSE-low populations of the donor or recipient. The cumulative frequency of alloreactive clones was calculated as a percentage of all sequences, weighted by copy number. This is the immuneACCESS table as TCRdb keeps it, with only in-frame sequences that have V and J called. A part of the clones is gone; compared with another copy, unresolved V genes explain less than half, and the rest is unexplained. The DNA was the basis for D and trimming; V, J and clone size are from that table. Here the sample has tens of thousands of clones; approximately 90% occur a single time. The biggest ten clones account for 7.6% of the sample.

There are 13 amino acids in the CDR3, from cysteine to phenylalanine inclusive. CDR3 DNA is the only sequence kept; it has 39 bases, read in frame from the first base. The germline V gene (reference sequence) yields MNHEY for CDR1 and SMNVEV for CDR2. V was cut back by 0 bases and J by 4 bases, leaving a gap of 7 bases between them. As concerns this clone: Its antigen is unknown. The sample holds no much larger clone one base away, and base qualities are not on file. The same CDR3 arises from other DNA sequences in this sample as well.

The time point tag for this specimen amounts to: cells obtained before transplantation from donor or recipient. CD3+CD4+ and CD3+CD8+ populations were FACS-sorted from unstimulated pre-transplant donor and recipient cells taken from spleen or lymph nodes. The sequence derives from a human donor who was the organ donor for an intestinal transplant. Here the chain combines TRBV27 and TRBJ2-7; possibly the D gene is TRBD2, per 5 matching bases. The material sequenced was unstimulated CD8+ T cells sorted from spleen or lymph node cells, taken before transplant. The DNA sequence is as follows: TGTGCCAGCAGTTTATCGGGAGCATACGAGCAGTACTTC. Translated, this gives CASSLSGAYEQYF.